Below are 11 T cell receptor beta chains sequenced from a single sample in a study of T cell responses to AZD1222 COVID-19 vaccine. Produced via immunoSEQ multiplex PCR; TCRdb's table is partial and in-frame only. The data show around 100,000 clones, approximately 88% seen once. The material was peripheral blood, obtained on day 0 of AZD1222 vaccination. The receptors shown here come from an adult in good health.

The CDR3 nucleotides are TGTGCCAGCAGCTTAGATCTCACGGGGACTGAAGCTTTCTTT. Its translation: CASSLDLTGTEAFF. This chain links TRBV11-3 with TRBJ1-1; D is unclear. Per the germline V gene, CDR1 is SGHNT and CDR2 is YENEEA. The CDR3 spans 14 residues. V gave up 0 bases and J gave up 5 bases, with 10 bases separating them.

J is TRBJ2-2 and V is TRBV25-1; D is perhaps TRBD1 (5 bases). Trimming cost V 6 bases and J 0 bases, with 5 bases left between them. Germline lookup yields CDR1 MGHDK and CDR2 SYGVNS. This CDR3 has 13 residues. DNA for the CDR3: TGTGCCAGCAGGACAGCGAACACCGGGGAGCTGTTTTTT. Protein: CASRTANTGELFF.

The genes are TRBV7-8 and TRBJ1-5; TRBD1 is a possible D gene (6 bases). V was clipped by 0 bases and J by 5 bases, with 11 bases between them. The CDR3 is made up of 15 amino acids. Germline loops: CDR1 SGHVS, CDR2 FQNEAQ. The CDR3 spells CASSLALRGDQPQHF. The CDR3 coding sequence is TGTGCCAGCAGCTTAGCGCTGAGGGGGGATCAGCCCCAGCATTTT.

V usage is TRBV2 and J usage is TRBJ1-1; 7 bases agree with TRBD1. Germline lookup yields CDR1 SNHLY and CDR2 FYNNEI. This CDR3 contains 15 residues. J was trimmed by 1 base and V by 7 bases; bases with no gene match: 9. In DNA form, the CDR3 reads TGTGCCAGCATCAACCTCCAGGGGGGGAACACTGAAGCTTTCTTT. Its translation is CASINLQGGNTEAFF.

The V and J genes are TRBV5-5 and TRBJ1-2; D is possibly TRBD1 (6 bases). Germline lookup yields CDR1 SGHKS and CDR2 YYEKEE (reference sequence). The CDR3 covers 14 residues. Deletions cut 0 bases from V and 5 bases from J, with 11 bases between. The CDR3 here is CASSLGAGEYGYTF. For the CDR3, the DNA is TGTGCCAGCAGCTTGGGTGCAGGGGAGTATGGCTACACCTTC.

The V call is TRBV27, the J call TRBJ1-1; perhaps TRBD1 as D (5 bases). Trimming shortened V by 3 bases and J by 1 base, and 15 bases separated the two germline ends. CDR3 length equals 16 residues. Germline loops: CDR1 MNHEY, CDR2 SMNVEV (reference sequence). The CDR3: CASSFSRGGTNTEAFF. The CDR3 region has the DNA TGTGCCAGCAGTTTTAGTCGCGGGGGTACGAACACTGAAGCTTTCTTT.

The chain employs TRBV18 and TRBJ2-2; TRBD1 matches at 8 bases. The CDR3 length is 16 residues. V gave up 4 bases and J gave up 6 bases; unmatched junction bases: 10. Per the germline V gene, CDR1 is KGHSH and CDR2 is LQKENI. The CDR3 loop reads CASSQPWTGSAGELFF. CDR3 nucleotides: TGTGCCAGCTCACAACCCTGGACAGGGTCCGCCGGGGAGCTGTTTTTT.

The genes are TRBV29-1 and TRBJ1-1; D is uncertain. From germline, CDR1 is SQVTM and CDR2 ANQGSEA. Trimming removed 7 bases from V and 1 base from J, with 4 bases in between. The CDR3 is 10 residues long. The DNA for the CDR3 is TGCAGCGGTTCGAACACTGAAGCTTTCTTT. This encodes CSGSNTEAFF.

This chain connects TRBV5-4 to TRBJ2-2; D not resolved. CDR1 and CDR2 from the germline V gene are SGHNT and YYREEE (reference sequence). V gave up 4 bases and J gave up 7 bases, with 20 bases separating them. The CDR3 covers 16 residues. CDR3 bases: TGTGCCAGCAGCGTAGCATCCCAGCTTTTAGGCGGGGAGCTGTTTTTT. Amino acid sequence: CASSVASQLLGGELFF.

This chain uses TRBV9 with TRBJ1-3; D gene uncertain. The germline gives CDR1 SGDLS, CDR2 YYNGEE. This CDR3 comprises 16 residues. The V and J ends lost 1 base and 2 bases respectively, with 13 bases between them. CDR3 sequence (DNA): TGTGCCAGCAGCGTAACTTCGAGAAACGCTGGAAACACCATATATTTT. Translating it yields CASSVTSRNAGNTIYF.

The rearrangement uses TRBV19 and TRBJ2-7; 8 nucleotides align to TRBD1. V trimming: 10 bases; J trimming: 2 bases; junction bases outside the gene matches: 7. CDR3 length: 13 residues. Germline V gene lookup returns CDR1 LNHDA and CDR2 SQIVND (reference sequence). The CDR3: CATKQGGTYEQYF. CDR3 nucleotide sequence: TGTGCCACCAAACAGGGGGGAACCTACGAGCAGTACTTC.